These T cell receptor beta chains were read from a single sample in a study of blood T cell repertoires in COVID-19. Data came from immunoSEQ multiplex PCR; TCRdb stores just in-frame clones and leaves some out. The sample has 200,000 or so clones; 80% are singletons. Sequenced input: PBMCs or T cells enriched from blood (not recorded which). These receptors were obtained from a woman aged 40 to 49 with acute COVID-19. The CDR3 runs from the conserved cysteine through the conserved F or W. Fields, in order: clone size, V gene, J gene, D gene, CDR3 DNA, CDR3 protein. A D gene is named only where the DNA matches it firmly. For some rows the clone size is stated as once, few or many, or as a class when expanded; others skip it.

clone size: NA
V gene: TRBV10-3
J gene: TRBJ2-1
D gene: TRBD2
CDR3 DNA: TGTGCCATCTCCGATACTAGCGGGAGTGGAAATGAGCAGTTCTTC
CDR3 protein: CAISDTSGSGNEQFF

clone size: NA
V gene: TRBV19
J gene: TRBJ2-2
D gene: NA
CDR3 DNA: TGTGCCAGTAGTGCGCAAACAGGGTCCCCCGGGGAGCTGTTTTTT
CDR3 protein: CASSAQTGSPGELFF

clone size: NA
V gene: TRBV10-1
J gene: TRBJ2-3
D gene: NA
CDR3 DNA: TGCGCCAGCAGTGGAACGGGGAACACAGATACGCAGTATTTT
CDR3 protein: CASSGTGNTDTQYF

clone size: NA
V gene: TRBV19
J gene: TRBJ1-4
D gene: NA
CDR3 DNA: TGTGCCAGTAGTATCCAGCGGGCGACTAATGAAAAACTGTTTTTT
CDR3 protein: CASSIQRATNEKLFF

clone size: NA
V gene: TRBV4-1
J gene: TRBJ1-1
D gene: NA
CDR3 DNA: TGCGCCAGCAGCCAAGACAGATTCCCTTTTACTGAAGCTTTCTTT
CDR3 protein: CASSQDRFPFTEAFF

clone size: NA
V gene: TRBV9
J gene: TRBJ1-6
D gene: NA
CDR3 DNA: TGTGCCAGCAGCCCCGCGGGGGCCTATAATTCACCCCTCCACTTT
CDR3 protein: CASSPAGAYNSPLHF

clone size: NA
V gene: TRBV5-1
J gene: TRBJ1-2
D gene: NA
CDR3 DNA: TGCGCCAGCAGCTTGGCCAGTTCAGGCTACACCTTC
CDR3 protein: CASSLASSGYTF

clone size: NA
V gene: TRBV2
J gene: TRBJ1-4
D gene: NA
CDR3 DNA: TGTGCCAGCAGTGAAGTTTGGGGGGGAGAAAAACTGTTTTTT
CDR3 protein: CASSEVWGGEKLFF

clone size: NA
V gene: TRBV5-1
J gene: TRBJ2-7
D gene: NA
CDR3 DNA: TGCGCCAGCAGCTTGTCCGGAGGTGCCTACGAGCAGTACTTC
CDR3 protein: CASSLSGGAYEQYF

clone size: NA
V gene: TRBV18
J gene: TRBJ2-5
D gene: TRBD1
CDR3 DNA: TGTGCCACCAGGCGGACAGGGCAAGAGACCCAGTACTTC
CDR3 protein: CATRRTGQETQYF

clone size: few
V gene: TRBV27
J gene: TRBJ1-2
D gene: NA
CDR3 DNA: TGTGCCAGCAGTTTTCAGACAGGCTATGGCTACACCTTC
CDR3 protein: CASSFQTGYGYTF

clone size: NA
V gene: TRBV6-5
J gene: TRBJ1-6
D gene: TRBD1
CDR3 DNA: TGTGCCAGCAAAGGACAGGGCCCTTCACCCCTCCACTTT
CDR3 protein: CASKGQGPSPLHF

clone size: NA
V gene: TRBV12-3/TRBV12-4
J gene: TRBJ1-2
D gene: NA
CDR3 DNA: TGTGCCAGCAGTTTAAAACAGGGCAGCGGCTACACCTTC
CDR3 protein: CASSLKQGSGYTF

clone size: NA
V gene: TRBV9
J gene: TRBJ2-2
D gene: NA
CDR3 DNA: TGTGCCAGCAGCGTGGGTCCGATACTAGACACCGGGGAGCTGTTTTTT
CDR3 protein: CASSVGPILDTGELFF

clone size: once
V gene: TRBV6-4
J gene: TRBJ2-4
D gene: TRBD2
CDR3 DNA: TGTGCCAGCAGTGAATGGGCGGGGGAGAGGAACATTCAGTACTTC
CDR3 protein: CASSEWAGERNIQYF

clone size: NA
V gene: TRBV29-1
J gene: TRBJ1-2
D gene: NA
CDR3 DNA: TGCAGCGCTAGGGAGGGAATGGACTATGGCTACACCTTC
CDR3 protein: CSAREGMDYGYTF

clone size: once
V gene: TRBV30
J gene: TRBJ1-2
D gene: TRBD1
CDR3 DNA: TGTGCCTGGACCGGGACAGGGGCAGGCTACACCTTC
CDR3 protein: CAWTGTGAGYTF

clone size: NA
V gene: TRBV4-1
J gene: TRBJ2-1
D gene: TRBD1
CDR3 DNA: TGCGCCAGCAGCCCCGGACAGGATTACAATGAGCAGTTCTTC
CDR3 protein: CASSPGQDYNEQFF

clone size: NA
V gene: TRBV28
J gene: TRBJ1-5
D gene: NA
CDR3 DNA: TGTGCCAGCTACAGTAATAGCAATCAGCCCCAGCATTTT
CDR3 protein: CASYSNSNQPQHF

clone size: NA
V gene: TRBV7-8
J gene: TRBJ2-5
D gene: NA
CDR3 DNA: TGTGCCAGCAGCCTCGGACAGCTCCAAGAGACCCAGTACTTC
CDR3 protein: CASSLGQLQETQYF

clone size: NA
V gene: TRBV24-1
J gene: TRBJ1-5
D gene: TRBD1
CDR3 DNA: TGTGCCACCAGTGAACCGGACAGGCGAAGGCCCCAGCATTTT
CDR3 protein: CATSEPDRRRPQHF

clone size: NA
V gene: TRBV18
J gene: TRBJ1-6
D gene: TRBD1
CDR3 DNA: TGTGCCAGCTCACGCTACCAGGAGGGGGCCAGCTATAATTCACCCCTCCACTTT
CDR3 protein: CASSRYQEGASYNSPLHF

clone size: NA
V gene: TRBV5-6
J gene: TRBJ1-3
D gene: NA
CDR3 DNA: TGTGCCAGCAGCTTCGAGGGAGGAAACACCATATATTTT
CDR3 protein: CASSFEGGNTIYF

clone size: NA
V gene: TRBV5-1
J gene: TRBJ2-3
D gene: NA
CDR3 DNA: TGCGCCAGCAGCTTGCGCGGGGTAGTCGCAGATACGCAGTATTTT
CDR3 protein: CASSLRGVVADTQYF

clone size: NA
V gene: TRBV19
J gene: TRBJ1-3
D gene: TRBD1
CDR3 DNA: TGTGCCAGTAGGATGGGGACAGGGAGCTCTGGAAACACCATATATTTT
CDR3 protein: CASRMGTGSSGNTIYF

clone size: NA
V gene: TRBV7-2
J gene: TRBJ2-7
D gene: NA
CDR3 DNA: TGTGCCAGCAGCCAGGCGGGTCAACCGTACGAGCAGTACTTC
CDR3 protein: CASSQAGQPYEQYF

clone size: NA
V gene: TRBV18
J gene: TRBJ1-5
D gene: TRBD1
CDR3 DNA: TGTGCCAGCTCCGCGACGACAGGGGGCGCGGTTCAGCCCCAGCATTTT
CDR3 protein: CASSATTGGAVQPQHF

clone size: NA
V gene: TRBV27
J gene: TRBJ2-3
D gene: TRBD1
CDR3 DNA: TGTGCCAGCAGAGGGACAGGGGCTTTCACAGATACGCAGTATTTT
CDR3 protein: CASRGTGAFTDTQYF

clone size: few
V gene: TRBV2
J gene: TRBJ1-3
D gene: TRBD1
CDR3 DNA: TGTGCCAGCACCTTGCGGGACAGGAGCTCTGGAAACACCATATATTTT
CDR3 protein: CASTLRDRSSGNTIYF

clone size: once
V gene: TRBV5-1
J gene: TRBJ1-4
D gene: NA
CDR3 DNA: TGCGCCAGCAGCTCAGGACAGACAGTAACCGAAAAACTGTTTTTT
CDR3 protein: CASSSGQTVTEKLFF

clone size: few
V gene: TRBV28
J gene: TRBJ2-7
D gene: NA
CDR3 DNA: TGTGCCAGCAGTCGCTCCTACGAGCAGTACTTC
CDR3 protein: CASSRSYEQYF

clone size: few
V gene: TRBV9
J gene: TRBJ2-2
D gene: NA
CDR3 DNA: TGTGCCAGCAGCGTAGATGGAGGGGCCGGAGGCACCGGGGAGCTGTTTTTT
CDR3 protein: CASSVDGGAGGTGELFF

clone size: NA
V gene: TRBV28
J gene: TRBJ1-5
D gene: NA
CDR3 DNA: TGTGCCAGCAGTAAGACAGGAAGCGGCAATCAGCCCCAGCATTTT
CDR3 protein: CASSKTGSGNQPQHF

clone size: NA
V gene: TRBV7-6
J gene: TRBJ1-5
D gene: TRBD1
CDR3 DNA: TGTGCCAGCAGCACTTCGGGACAGGGGAATCAGCCCCAGCATTTT
CDR3 protein: CASSTSGQGNQPQHF

clone size: NA
V gene: TRBV6-6
J gene: TRBJ2-3
D gene: NA
CDR3 DNA: TGTGCCAGCAGCCCTACAGGGTCTAGCACAGATACGCAGTATTTT
CDR3 protein: CASSPTGSSTDTQYF

clone size: NA
V gene: TRBV19
J gene: TRBJ2-2
D gene: TRBD1
CDR3 DNA: TGTGCCAGTAGTGACAGGGGCGACACCGGGGAGCTGTTTTTT
CDR3 protein: CASSDRGDTGELFF

clone size: NA
V gene: TRBV28
J gene: TRBJ2-7
D gene: NA
CDR3 DNA: TGTGCCAGCAGTTTCTGGCGGGATCCTCCCCCCGAGCAGTACTTC
CDR3 protein: CASSFWRDPPPEQYF

clone size: NA
V gene: TRBV12-3/TRBV12-4
J gene: TRBJ1-6
D gene: NA
CDR3 DNA: TGTGCCAGCAGACAAAGGGAGAATTCACCCCTCCACTTT
CDR3 protein: CASRQRENSPLHF

clone size: few
V gene: TRBV4-1
J gene: TRBJ1-1
D gene: NA
CDR3 DNA: TGCGCCAGCAGCCAAGTCAGGAGGGTCAAGAGGACTGAAGCTTTCTTT
CDR3 protein: CASSQVRRVKRTEAFF

clone size: NA
V gene: TRBV6-6
J gene: TRBJ1-2
D gene: TRBD1
CDR3 DNA: TGTGCCAGCAGCGACCGGGCGGGACAGGGTTGGTATGGCTACACCTTC
CDR3 protein: CASSDRAGQGWYGYTF

clone size: NA
V gene: TRBV18
J gene: TRBJ1-2
D gene: TRBD1
CDR3 DNA: TGTGCCAGCTCACAAGGGTGGGACAGTTATGGCTACACCTTC
CDR3 protein: CASSQGWDSYGYTF

clone size: NA
V gene: TRBV28
J gene: TRBJ1-4
D gene: TRBD1
CDR3 DNA: TGTGCCAGCAGCCAAGGGAGACAGGGAGAAAAACTGTTTTTT
CDR3 protein: CASSQGRQGEKLFF

clone size: NA
V gene: TRBV10-3
J gene: TRBJ2-5
D gene: TRBD1
CDR3 DNA: TGTGCCATCAGTGAGTCCGTGAGCGGACAGGGTGTTTACGAGACCCAGTACTTC
CDR3 protein: CAISESVSGQGVYETQYF

clone size: many
V gene: TRBV7-9
J gene: TRBJ1-6
D gene: TRBD1
CDR3 DNA: TGTGCCAGCAGCTTATTAGGGGGACAGGGCCACTCCTATAATTCACCCCTCCACTTT
CDR3 protein: CASSLLGGQGHSYNSPLHF

clone size: NA
V gene: TRBV5-1
J gene: TRBJ1-2
D gene: NA
CDR3 DNA: TGCGCCAGCGGGCCCGACGGGACAAAAGTCTATGGCTACACCTTC
CDR3 protein: CASGPDGTKVYGYTF

clone size: few
V gene: TRBV6-5
J gene: TRBJ2-2
D gene: NA
CDR3 DNA: TGTGCCAGCAACCTTTACTCTTCCACCGGGGAGCTGTTTTTT
CDR3 protein: CASNLYSSTGELFF

clone size: NA
V gene: TRBV6-5
J gene: TRBJ2-7
D gene: TRBD1
CDR3 DNA: TGTGCCAGCACCCCGGAGGGGACAGGGTCCTACGAGCAGTACTTC
CDR3 protein: CASTPEGTGSYEQYF

clone size: NA
V gene: TRBV9
J gene: TRBJ2-1
D gene: TRBD2
CDR3 DNA: TGTGCCAGCAGCGCTAGCGGGGATTACAATGAGCAGTTCTTC
CDR3 protein: CASSASGDYNEQFF

clone size: NA
V gene: TRBV7-3
J gene: TRBJ1-5
D gene: TRBD1
CDR3 DNA: TGTGCCAGCAGTGGGAGAGCGACAGGGGGTCGTCAGCCCCAGCATTTT
CDR3 protein: CASSGRATGGRQPQHF

clone size: NA
V gene: TRBV3-1/TRBV3-2
J gene: TRBJ1-6
D gene: TRBD1
CDR3 DNA: TGTGCCAGCAGCCAAGCTTCGACAGGGAATTCACCCCTCCACTTT
CDR3 protein: CASSQASTGNSPLHF

clone size: NA
V gene: TRBV14
J gene: TRBJ1-6
D gene: NA
CDR3 DNA: TGTGCCAGCAGCCCCCGACAGGATTCACCCCTCCACTTT
CDR3 protein: CASSPRQDSPLHF

clone size: NA
V gene: TRBV5-4
J gene: TRBJ2-3
D gene: TRBD1
CDR3 DNA: TGTGCCAGCAGCTTACAGGGGGAAGATACGCAGTATTTT
CDR3 protein: CASSLQGEDTQYF

clone size: NA
V gene: TRBV28
J gene: TRBJ2-1
D gene: TRBD2
CDR3 DNA: TGTGCCAGCAGTTTCGCTAGCGGGGGACCCTTCAATGAGCAGTTCTTC
CDR3 protein: CASSFASGGPFNEQFF

clone size: NA
V gene: TRBV27
J gene: TRBJ2-1
D gene: NA
CDR3 DNA: TGTGCCAGCAGTTTTGGAGGCACTGAGCAGTTCTTC
CDR3 protein: CASSFGGTEQFF

clone size: few
V gene: TRBV7-3
J gene: TRBJ2-3
D gene: TRBD2
CDR3 DNA: TGTGCCAGCAGCCCCCGGGGTAGCGGGGGAGGGACAGATACGCAGTATTTT
CDR3 protein: CASSPRGSGGGTDTQYF

clone size: NA
V gene: TRBV7-9
J gene: TRBJ1-4
D gene: NA
CDR3 DNA: TGTGCCAGCAGCTCACAGGGAGGGGGAAGTTTAAAACTGTTTTTT
CDR3 protein: CASSSQGGGSLKLFF

clone size: few
V gene: TRBV5-1
J gene: TRBJ1-1
D gene: NA
CDR3 DNA: TGCGCCAGCAGCTTAGGACAGCACACTGAAGCTTTCTTT
CDR3 protein: CASSLGQHTEAFF

clone size: NA
V gene: TRBV5-8
J gene: TRBJ2-1
D gene: NA
CDR3 DNA: TGTGCCAGCAGCTTGGGGCATTTAAGTACGGAGCTTCAGTTCTTC
CDR3 protein: CASSLGHLSTELQFF